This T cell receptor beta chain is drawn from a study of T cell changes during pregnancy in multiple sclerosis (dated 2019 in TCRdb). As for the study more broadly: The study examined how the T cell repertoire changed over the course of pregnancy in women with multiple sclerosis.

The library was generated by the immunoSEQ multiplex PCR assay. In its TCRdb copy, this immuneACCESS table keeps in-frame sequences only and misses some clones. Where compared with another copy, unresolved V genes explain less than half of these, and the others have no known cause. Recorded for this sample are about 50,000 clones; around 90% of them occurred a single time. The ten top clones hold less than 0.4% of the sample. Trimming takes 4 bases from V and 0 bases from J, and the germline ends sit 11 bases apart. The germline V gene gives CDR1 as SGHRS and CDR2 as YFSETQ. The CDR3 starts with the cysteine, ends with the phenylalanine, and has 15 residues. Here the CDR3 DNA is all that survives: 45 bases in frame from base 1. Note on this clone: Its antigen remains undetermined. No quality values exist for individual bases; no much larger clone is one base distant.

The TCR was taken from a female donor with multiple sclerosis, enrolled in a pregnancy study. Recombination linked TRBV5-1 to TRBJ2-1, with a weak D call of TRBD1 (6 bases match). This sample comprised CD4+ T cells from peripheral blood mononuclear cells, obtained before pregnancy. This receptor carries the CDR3 CASSHQGNSYNEQFF. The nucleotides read TGCGCCAGCAGCCATCAGGGGAACTCCTACAATGAGCAGTTCTTC.